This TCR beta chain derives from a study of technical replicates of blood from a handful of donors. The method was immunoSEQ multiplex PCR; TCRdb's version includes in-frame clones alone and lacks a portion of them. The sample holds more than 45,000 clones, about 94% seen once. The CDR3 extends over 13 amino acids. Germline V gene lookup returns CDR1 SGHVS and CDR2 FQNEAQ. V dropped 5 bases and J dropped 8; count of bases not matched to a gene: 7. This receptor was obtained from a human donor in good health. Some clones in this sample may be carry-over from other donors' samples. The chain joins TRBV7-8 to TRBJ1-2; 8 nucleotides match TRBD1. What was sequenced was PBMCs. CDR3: CASSPGQGLGYTF. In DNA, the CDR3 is TGTGCCAGCAGCCCCGGACAGGGATTGGGCTACACCTTC.